Shown below are 10 T cell receptor beta chains from a single sample sequenced in a study of blood T cell repertoires in COVID-19. Method: immunoSEQ multiplex PCR; TCRdb's copy keeps in-frame clones and lacks some. The sample has 200,000 to 250,000 clones, 75% to 90% seen once. The sequenced material came from peripheral blood. The receptors were sampled from a woman aged 40 to 55 with acute or convalescent COVID-19.

This clone was detected once. The chain combines TRBV30 with TRBJ1-2, with 9 bases fitting TRBD1. This CDR3 is 13 amino acids long. Germline V gene data show CDR1 as GTSNPN and CDR2 as SVGIG (reference sequence). Germline trimming cut 0 bases from V and 8 bases from J; bases unmatched to any gene: 4. CDR3 residues: CAWSVQGAKGYTF. CDR3 coding DNA: TGTGCCTGGAGTGTACAGGGGGCGAAAGGCTACACCTTC.

In this sample, this clone turned up once. The genes are TRBV19 and TRBJ1-2; no reliable D call. This CDR3 has 15 residues. With 9 bases removed from V and 7 bases from J, the gap between germline ends came to 24 bases. CDR1 is LNHDA and CDR2 is SQIVND in the germline V gene (reference sequence). CDR3 nucleotide sequence: TGTGCCAGCGACCCCCCCACCCTCCGACCGGGTGGCTACACCTTC. It encodes CASDPPTLRPGGYTF.

In DNA, the CDR3 is TGTGCCAGCAGCTTGTGGGACATAAAAAACATTCAGTACTTC. Translation: CASSLWDIKNIQYF. This chain joins TRBV5-8 and TRBJ2-4, with D maybe TRBD1 (6 bases). Germline-derived CDR1 and CDR2 are SGHTS and YDEGEE. Deletions cut 1 base from V and 4 bases from J, with 9 bases between. The CDR3 contains 14 residues.

The chain recombines TRBV13 with TRBJ2-1; the D is unclear. V was shortened by 2 bases and J by 4 bases, with 9 bases between the two germline ends. CDR3 length: 14 amino acids. Germline V gene sequence: CDR1 PRHDT, CDR2 FYEKMQ (reference sequence). The CDR3 region is CASSLWAGYNEQFF. CDR3 coding DNA: TGTGCCAGCAGCTTATGGGCAGGTTACAATGAGCAGTTCTTC.

The rearrangement links TRBV6-1 to TRBJ2-1; 12 nucleotides match TRBD2. J was trimmed by 9 bases and V by 3 bases; bases with no gene match: 12. Looked up from germline, CDR1 is MNHNS and CDR2 is SASEGT. The CDR3 is made up of 17 amino acids. The CDR3 loop reads CASSDPGLAGGRSEQFF. The CDR3 coding sequence is TGTGCCAGCAGTGATCCAGGCCTAGCGGGGGGGCGTAGTGAGCAGTTCTTC.

The V gene is TRBV18, the J gene TRBJ2-7; the match to TRBD2 covers 10 bases. Germline values: CDR1 KGHSH, CDR2 LQKENI. CDR3 size: 15 residues. With 3 bases clipped from V and 2 bases from J, the junction kept 4 bases outside the gene matches. This CDR3 reads CASSPLAGAAYEQYV. CDR3 coding DNA: TGTGCCAGCTCACCGCTAGCGGGGGCTGCCTACGAGCAGTACGTC.

The CDR3 bases are TGTGCCAGCTCCTCTGGGAGTAGCAATCAGCCCCAGCATTTT. It specifies CASSSGSSNQPQHF. The chain combines TRBV18 with TRBJ1-5; D is unresolved. This CDR3 spans 14 amino acids. Trimming pared 6 bases from V and 0 bases from J, leaving 9 bases between. In germline, CDR1 is KGHSH, CDR2 LQKENI.

The CDR3 DNA reads TGTGCCAGTAGTCTTGGGGACAGGAGGCAGACCCAGTACTTC. Protein product: CASSLGDRRQTQYF. This chain joins TRBV19 and TRBJ2-5, with 8 bases matching TRBD1. Unmatched junction bases numbered 8, after V lost 5 bases and J lost 6 bases. The CDR3 has 14 amino acids. Germline loops: CDR1 LNHDA, CDR2 SQIVND (reference sequence).

About this clone itself: Other DNA sequences in the same sample also yield this CDR3. This chain connects TRBV12-3 or TRBV12-4 to TRBJ1-2, with D maybe TRBD1 (5 bases). The CDR3 totals 13 residues. V gave up 1 base and J gave up 4 bases, with 7 bases separating them. As DNA, the CDR3 is TGTGCCAGCAGTTTAGGACAGTCCTATGGCTACACCTTC. Translating gives CASSLGQSYGYTF.

The CDR3 nucleotides are TGTGCCAGCAGCGTAGGAGGCGGGACAGGGGCTAACTATGGCTACACCTTC. Translation gives CASSVGGGTGANYGYTF. V and J are TRBV9 and TRBJ1-2; 10 bases map to TRBD1. V was clipped by 0 bases and J by 0 bases; unmatched bases: 5. CDR1 SGDLS and CDR2 YYNGEE come from the germline V gene. The CDR3 consists of 17 residues. The variable domain in full, with the rest retrieved from reference TRBV9 and TRBJ1-2, is DSGVTQTPKHLITATGQRVTLRCSPRSGDLSVYWYQQSLDQGLQFLIQYYNGEERAKGNILERFSAQQFPDLHSELNLSSLELGDSALYFCASSVGGGTGANYGYTFGSGTRLTVV.